Sequencing of this T cell receptor (beta chain) was carried out in a study of blood T cell repertoires in COVID-19. V lost 3 bases, J lost 7 bases, and 6 bases lay in between. The CDR3 consists of 11 residues. Per germline, CDR1 MDHEN and CDR2 SYDVKM. Profiled with immunoSEQ multiplex PCR; TCRdb holds only in-frame clones, not every one. Counted here are nearly 55,000 clones, over 80% occurring once; the ten biggest clones make up approximately 6.6%. The chain combines TRBV28 with TRBJ1-1; D not resolved. This receptor was identified in a woman aged 60-75 years with active or convalescent COVID-19. The sequencing input was peripheral blood. As DNA, the CDR3 is TGTGCCAGCAGTTTTTACGGTGAAGCTTTCTTT. Protein sequence: CASSFYGEAFF.